The clone carrying this T cell receptor (beta chain) has more than one count but fewer than ten. The antigen is undetermined. These data originate in a study of CD8+ T cells in alopecia areata. Study-level results: Persistence during tofacitinib was seen for many expanded lesional clones in scalp and blood.

This sample's treatment: oral pan-JAK inhibitor, 5-10 mg twice daily. cDNA prepared by RNA extraction and subsequent reverse transcription served as the template for sequencing. Clones were sequenced by immunoSEQ multiplex PCR, and TCRdb holds only the in-frame ones, with some missing. The repertoire includes over 100,000 clones, roughly 50% of them detected once, and 9.5% to 15% sits in the top ten. The CDR3 consists of 13 residues. V lost 3 bases to trimming and J lost 2 bases; unmatched junction nucleotides: 0. Germline-derived CDR1 and CDR2 are MNHEY and SMNVEV (reference sequence). The source of this sequence is a human donor with alopecia areata. The chain has TRBV27 and TRBJ1-2; 7 positions agree with TRBD1. This sample comprised CD8+ T cells sorted from blood, obtained at week 24, from a patient treated with tofacitinib. CDR3 sequence: CASSLTGNYGYTF. Here the CDR3 DNA reads TGTGCCAGCAGTTTGACAGGGAACTATGGCTACACCTTC.